What follows are 16 T cell receptor beta chains derived from one specimen sequenced in a study of circulating CD8 cells and anti-PD-1 response in melanoma. TCR libraries were prepared from around 15 ng of total RNA with the QIAseq Immune Repertoire TCR panel. TCRdb fed the reads into MiXCR, producing one record per CDR3 protein. Seen here are approximately 150 distinct CDR3 sequences, approximately 19% observed once, and the top ten hold roughly three quarters. Sorting of live CD3+CD8+TCRalphabeta+ cells by PD-1 and/or TIGIT gave four subsets. Sequences were derived from CD8+ T cells from PBMCs, sampled at baseline or after one month of anti-PD-1 therapy (not recorded which). The receptors here all came from a human donor with melanoma.

This clonotype is medium-sized. The chain carries TRBV24-1 and TRBJ2-1; maybe TRBD1 (5 bases). Germline CDR1 reads KGHDR; CDR2 reads SFDVKD. The germline V and J ends were trimmed by 2 bases and 8 bases, with 12 bases remaining between them. This CDR3 has 14 amino acids. The CDR3 coding sequence is TGTGCCACCAGTGATTGGCAGGGCGATTATGAGCAGTTCTTC. Its protein product is CATSDWQGDYEQFF.

This clonotype is classed as medium-sized. Sequence at one end of the junction differs from germline and may be a read error. The gene calls are TRBV6-4 and TRBJ2-2; D may be TRBD1 (6 bases). Germline lookup yields CDR1 MRHNA and CDR2 SNTAGT. The CDR3 consists of 14 residues. Here the CDR3 reads CASGDGTNTGELFF. CDR3 in DNA: TGTGCCAGCGGTGACGGGACAAACACCGGGGAGCTGTTTTTT.

This clonotype ranks as medium-sized (0.01 to 0.1%). A read error is possible here, since a much larger clone lies one base away. The rearrangement joins TRBV11-1 to TRBJ2-7, with 9 bases fitting TRBD1. Germline CDR1 SGHAT, CDR2 FQDESV (reference sequence). The length of the CDR3 is 15 residues. The CDR3 spells CASRPTDRGIAERYF. CDR3 DNA sequence: TGTGCCAGCAGACCAACGGACAGGGGTATCGCCGAGCGGTACTTC.

By frequency in the sample, this clonotype is medium-sized. The CDR3 sequence is CSARDSTSGDADTQYF. The DNA of the CDR3 is TGCAGTGCTAGAGATTCTACTAGCGGGGATGCAGATACGCAGTATTTT. The chain carries TRBV20-1 and TRBJ2-3, with 10 bases lining up with TRBD2. The CDR3 consists of 16 residues. Per the germline V gene, CDR1 is DFQATT and CDR2 is SNEGSKA (reference sequence). The J segment lost 4 bases and the V segment lost 0 bases, leaving 7 bases of the junction unmatched.

This clonotype rates as medium-sized (0.01 to 0.1%). For the CDR3, the DNA is TGTGCCAGTAGTATGGCTCAGGGGAACCACGAGCAGTACTTC. Protein: CASSMAQGNHEQYF. The rearrangement uses TRBV19 and TRBJ2-7; possible D gene TRBD1, 6 bases. Germline CDR1 is LNHDA and CDR2 is SQIVND (reference sequence). CDR3 length: 14 residues. Trimming left V 3 bases short and J 5 bases short, with 14 bases between.

J is TRBJ2-7 and V is TRBV28; D ambiguous. There are 15 residues in the CDR3. Germline-derived CDR1 and CDR2 are MDHEN and SYDVKM. Between the trimmed V and J ends, which lost 2 bases and 2 bases, there was a span of 13 bases. The CDR3, as DNA: TGTGCCAGCAGTTTACATGGCAGCCTGGCCTACGAGCAGTACTTC. It is translated as CASSLHGSLAYEQYF.

CDR3 sequence: CASSFGTLGDEQYF. The DNA of the CDR3 is TGTGCCAGCAGTTTCGGAACCCTAGGGGACGAGCAGTACTTC. The rearrangement joins TRBV28 to TRBJ2-7; a weak D match, TRBD1 (5 bases). Trimming took 3 bases from V and 5 from J, leaving 14 bases between them. Germline V gene sequence: CDR1 MDHEN, CDR2 SYDVKM. CDR3 length equals 14 residues.

This clonotype is categorized as medium-sized. The chain combines TRBV20-1 with TRBJ2-7; 7 nucleotides match TRBD2. Per germline, CDR1 DFQATT and CDR2 SNEGSKA (reference sequence). The CDR3 runs to 15 residues. Losses at the gene ends were 0 bases for V and 4 bases for J; bases not matched to a gene: 9. Here the CDR3 DNA reads TGCAGTGCTAGAGATGTTGCGGGAGTTGGTTACGAGCAGTACTTC. This sequence encodes CSARDVAGVGYEQYF.

Sample share makes this clonotype medium-sized. The chain links TRBV12-3 or TRBV12-4 to TRBJ2-2; 10 bases are shared with TRBD2. V was pared by 7 bases and J by 5 bases, with 19 bases of the junction left unmatched. This CDR3 is 19 amino acids long. The CDR3 spells CASKFQRSEREGMTGELFF. The CDR3 region has the DNA TGTGCCAGCAAGTTTCAGAGGAGTGAGCGGGAGGGCATGACCGGGGAGCTGTTTTTT.

This clonotype is termed medium-sized (0.01 to 0.1%). The chain has TRBV25-1 and TRBJ1-1; TRBD1 is a possible D gene (5 bases). Germline values: CDR1 MGHDK, CDR2 SYGVNS. V lost 1 base and J lost 5, with 8 bases in between. The CDR3 loop spans 13 amino acids. The CDR3 here is CASSELGGTEAFF. CDR3 in DNA: TGTGCCAGCAGTGAATTGGGGGGGACTGAAGCTTTCTTT.

As for this clonotype: This may arise from a read error, as a much more abundant clone is one base away. The conserved phenylalanine or tryptophan is not found at the CDR3 terminus, so this likely reflects a read error. This chain connects TRBV6-4 to TRBJ2-2; tentatively, D is TRBD1 (6 bases). Germline V CDR1 and CDR2: MRHNA, SNTAGT. V shed 2 bases and J shed 2 bases, with 6 bases lying between them. This CDR3 is built from 14 residues. As DNA, the CDR3 is TGTGCCAGCAGTGACGGGACAAACACCGGGGAGCTGTTTCTT. Amino acids: CASSDGTNTGELFL.

This clonotype counts as large. This sequence joins TRBV7-3 and TRBJ2-3; 10 bases match TRBD2. Germline CDR1 reads SGHTA; CDR2 reads FQGTGA. CDR3 length: 15 amino acids. The ends lost 5 bases at V and 9 bases at J; junction bases unmatched: 11. The CDR3 nucleotides read TGTGCCAGCAGCGAAGCGGGAGGGCCAGGCGGGACGCAGTATTTT. Translation gives CASSEAGGPGGTQYF.

For this clonotype: The conserved phenylalanine or tryptophan is not found at the CDR3 terminus, so this likely reflects a read error. V gene TRBV28 combines with J gene TRBJ2-3; 14 nucleotides agree with TRBD2. V trimming: 6 bases; J trimming: 3 bases; junction bases outside the gene matches: 2. Germline CDR1 and CDR2: MDHEN and SYDVKM. The CDR3 sequence is 15 residues long. The chain's CDR3 is CASSRLAGGTDTQYS. The CDR3 nucleotides read TGTGCCAGCAGCCGACTAGCGGGAGGGACAGATACGCAGTATTCT.

By share of the sample, this clonotype is medium-sized. V and J are TRBV27 and TRBJ2-7, with D uncertain. The CDR3 spans 14 residues. Germline values: CDR1 MNHEY, CDR2 SMNVEV (reference sequence). V was clipped by 0 bases and J by 3 bases, with 9 bases between them. The CDR3 loop is CASSLSPGIYEQYF. The DNA for the CDR3 is TGTGCCAGCAGTTTATCGCCCGGTATCTACGAGCAGTACTTC.

Relative to its sample, this clonotype is large (0.1 to 1%). The rearrangement joins TRBV27 to TRBJ2-7; the D gene is possibly TRBD2 (6 bases). The CDR3 runs to 13 residues. In germline, CDR1 is MNHEY, CDR2 SMNVEV (reference sequence). The V end lost 7 bases, the J end lost 6 bases, and 16 bases lay between the germline ends. The CDR3 sequence: CASTLSGGSEQYF. CDR3 sequence (DNA): TGTGCCAGCACCTTGAGTGGGGGGAGCGAGCAGTACTTC.

This clonotype ranks as large. The chain employs TRBV27 and TRBJ2-7, with 7 nucleotides matching TRBD1. CDR3 size: 13 residues. V gave up 8 bases and J gave up 7 bases; unmatched junction bases: 11. Germline V CDR1 and CDR2: MNHEY, SMNVEV (reference sequence). In nucleotides, the CDR3 is TGTGCCAGCGGATACACAGGGGCAGGGGAGCAGTACTTC. It specifies CASGYTGAGEQYF.